These T cell receptor beta chains were read from a single sample in a study of T cell repertoires in cytomegalovirus infection. TCRdb used MiXCR to reprocess the reads, holding one entry per CDR3 protein. Here the sample spans more than 150,000 distinct CDR3 sequences, approximately 20% being singletons. Sequencing input: PBMCs. These TCRs come from a human donor in good health (CMV status not recorded). Some clones in this sample may be carry-over from other donors' samples. Both conserved end residues are part of each CDR3. Fields, in order: clone size, D gene, J gene, V gene, CDR3 DNA, CDR3 protein. D genes are given only for firm matches. Clone size is not always given. Where it is, it says once, few, many or a class for expanded clones.

size: .; D: TRBD1; J: TRBJ1-5; V: TRBV6-6; DNA: TGTGCCAGCACCCCACCGGGACAGCTACAGCCCCAGCATTTT; CDR3: CASTPPGQLQPQHF
size: .; D: .; J: TRBJ2-1; V: TRBV12-3/TRBV12-4; DNA: TGTGCCAGCACCTCGTACAATGAGCAGTTCTTC; CDR3: CASTSYNEQFF
size: .; D: TRBD1; J: TRBJ1-1; V: TRBV3-1; DNA: TGTGCCAGCAGCCAAGGACGGACAGGGGGGACTGAAGCTTTCTTT; CDR3: CASSQGRTGGTEAFF
size: .; D: .; J: TRBJ2-1; V: TRBV29-1; DNA: TGCAGCGTTCGTGTTTTGGGGGGAGACAATGAGCAGTTCTTC; CDR3: CSVRVLGGDNEQFF
size: few; D: .; J: TRBJ2-5; V: TRBV28; DNA: TGTGCCAGCAGTTCTTCCTCTCGGGCCAGAGGAGAGACCCAGTACTTC; CDR3: CASSSSSRARGETQYF
size: .; D: .; J: TRBJ1-5; V: TRBV27; DNA: TGTGCCAGCAGTTACAGTCAGTCTGATCAGCCCCAGCATTTT; CDR3: CASSYSQSDQPQHF
size: few; D: .; J: TRBJ2-1; V: TRBV5-1; DNA: TGCGCCAGCAGCTGGGGGGGACAGGCCAATAGTGAGCAGTTCTTC; CDR3: CASSWGGQANSEQFF
size: .; D: TRBD1; J: TRBJ1-2; V: TRBV20-1; DNA: TGCAGTGCCGAAGGACAGGGGATAGTCTATGGCTACACCTTC; CDR3: CSAEGQGIVYGYTF
size: many; D: .; J: TRBJ2-1; V: TRBV14; DNA: TGTGCCAGCAGCCAAGCGAACTTTCCTGCATACAATGAGCAGTTCTTC; CDR3: CASSQANFPAYNEQFF
size: many; D: TRBD1; J: TRBJ1-1; V: TRBV7-9; DNA: TGTGCCAGCATCTCGTTAGCGCTCGGCAGGGGGTCGGGCACTGAAGCTTTCTTT; CDR3: CASISLALGRGSGTEAFF
size: few; D: TRBD1; J: TRBJ1-1; V: TRBV28; DNA: TGTGCCAGCGACAGGGGGGACCAGAACACTGAAGCTTTCTTT; CDR3: CASDRGDQNTEAFF
size: many; D: TRBD2; J: TRBJ2-3; V: TRBV6-2/TRBV6-3; DNA: TGTGCCAGCAGTTCCCCTAGCGGCCGCACAGATACGCAGTATTTT; CDR3: CASSSPSGRTDTQYF
size: .; D: .; J: TRBJ1-1; V: TRBV7-3; DNA: TGTGCCAGCAGCTCGCATACCAGGGGCGAAGCTTTCTTT; CDR3: CASSSHTRGEAFF
size: .; D: .; J: TRBJ2-6; V: TRBV7-3; DNA: TGTGCCAGCTCTCAAGCCTCTGGGGCCATCGTCCTGACTTTC; CDR3: CASSQASGAIVLTF
size: .; D: .; J: TRBJ1-5; V: TRBV5-1; DNA: TGCGCCAGCAGCTGGGCCCCAGGGAATGAGCCCCAGCATTTT; CDR3: CASSWAPGNEPQHF
size: many; D: TRBD1; J: TRBJ1-6; V: TRBV12-3/TRBV12-4; DNA: TGTGCCAGCAGTTCAAGGGACAGGGGCTCCAATTCACCCCTCCACTTT; CDR3: CASSSRDRGSNSPLHF
size: few; D: .; J: TRBJ2-7; V: TRBV29-1; DNA: TGCAGCGTTGAAGGCGACAGTCAAACCCCCTACGAGCAGTACTTC; CDR3: CSVEGDSQTPYEQYF
size: few; D: TRBD1; J: TRBJ1-4; V: TRBV6-6; DNA: TGTGCCAGCAGTTACCCCCAGGGACAGACTAATGAAAAACTGTTTTTT; CDR3: CASSYPQGQTNEKLFF
size: few; D: .; J: TRBJ2-7; V: TRBV4-1; DNA: TGCGCCAGCAGCCAGTTTGGACTGCCGAAATACGAGCAGTACTTC; CDR3: CASSQFGLPKYEQYF
size: .; D: .; J: TRBJ1-2; V: TRBV14; DNA: TGTGCCAGCAGCCAAGACACTGTCTATGGCTACACCTTC; CDR3: CASSQDTVYGYTF
size: .; D: .; J: TRBJ2-7; V: TRBV12-5; DNA: TGTGCTAGTGGTTTGGACCCCGGGGGAGTAGGCTACGAGCAGTACTTC; CDR3: CASGLDPGGVGYEQYF
size: many; D: .; J: TRBJ2-5; V: TRBV7-2; DNA: TGTGCCAGCAGCTTAATAACGGGCTCTGGGGAGACCCAGTACTTC; CDR3: CASSLITGSGETQYF
size: many; D: .; J: TRBJ1-1; V: TRBV7-2; DNA: TGTGCCAGCAGCGACCAGGGGAACACTGAAGCTTTCTTT; CDR3: CASSDQGNTEAFF
size: .; D: TRBD1; J: TRBJ1-2; V: TRBV5-1; DNA: TGCGCCAGCAGCTTGGGGCGGGACAGGCCGAACTATGGCTACACCTTC; CDR3: CASSLGRDRPNYGYTF
size: few; D: .; J: TRBJ2-2; V: TRBV7-6; DNA: TGTGCCAGCAGCTTCCAGGGGAGACGGACCGGGGAGCTGTTTTTT; CDR3: CASSFQGRRTGELFF
size: many; D: TRBD2; J: TRBJ2-1; V: TRBV6-5; DNA: TGTGCCAGCAGTCCTCTGCCCATCGCGGGAGTAAAGCGAGATGAGCAGTTCTTC; CDR3: CASSPLPIAGVKRDEQFF
size: few; D: .; J: TRBJ2-1; V: TRBV30; DNA: TGTGCCTGGAGTGTAATGGGGGCAAACTACAATGAGCAGTTCTTC; CDR3: CAWSVMGANYNEQFF
size: .; D: .; J: TRBJ2-2; V: TRBV28; DNA: TGTGCCAGCAACCCAGGGATCAGCACCGGGGAGCTGTTTTTT; CDR3: CASNPGISTGELFF
size: few; D: .; J: TRBJ2-3; V: TRBV7-6; DNA: TGTGCCAGCAGCCGACGGCCGGGGGAAACTAGCACAGATACGCAGTATTTT; CDR3: CASSRRPGETSTDTQYF
size: few; D: TRBD2; J: TRBJ2-1; V: TRBV27; DNA: TGTGCCACCGAGACTCAAGCGGGAGGGGAGCAGTTCTTC; CDR3: CATETQAGGEQFF
size: many; D: .; J: TRBJ2-5; V: TRBV7-2; DNA: TGTGCCAGCAGCCCTAGGGGCCGGGAGACCCAGTACTTC; CDR3: CASSPRGRETQYF
size: .; D: .; J: TRBJ1-5; V: TRBV20-1; DNA: TGCAGTGCTACTAGCACAGGGTCGCGGGGCAATCAGCCCCAGCATTTT; CDR3: CSATSTGSRGNQPQHF
size: few; D: TRBD2; J: TRBJ2-3; V: TRBV27; DNA: TGTGCCAGCAGTCAGCCCGGGACTAGCCGATTCGCAGATACGCAGTATTTT; CDR3: CASSQPGTSRFADTQYF
size: .; D: .; J: TRBJ2-3; V: TRBV7-2; DNA: TGTGCCAGCAGCGCGGCGGTGAGCTATGCGCAGTATTTT; CDR3: CASSAAVSYAQYF
size: few; D: .; J: TRBJ2-7; V: TRBV20-1; DNA: TGCAGTGCTAGTCGGGACCACGAGCAGTACTTC; CDR3: CSASRDHEQYF
size: .; D: .; J: TRBJ1-5; V: TRBV28; DNA: TGTGCCAGCAGTTTGGGTGAGGGTCGGGATCAGCCCCAGCATTTT; CDR3: CASSLGEGRDQPQHF
size: many; D: .; J: TRBJ2-5; V: TRBV7-2; DNA: TGTGCCAGCAGCTCCGGACGAGCCCAAGAGACCCAGTACTTC; CDR3: CASSSGRAQETQYF
size: .; D: TRBD1; J: TRBJ1-5; V: TRBV24-1; DNA: TGTGCCACCAGTGATTTTGGGGGACAGTGGCATTTT; CDR3: CATSDFGGQWHF
size: few; D: .; J: TRBJ2-7; V: TRBV19; DNA: TGTGCCAGTGCGAGCGGATCCTACGAGCAGTACTTC; CDR3: CASASGSYEQYF
size: .; D: .; J: TRBJ1-1; V: TRBV5-5; DNA: .; CDR3: CASSWGQGAGNEAYF
size: many; D: .; J: TRBJ2-3; V: TRBV2; DNA: TGTGCCAGCAGTGGCAACACAGATACGCAGTATTTT; CDR3: CASSGNTDTQYF
size: .; D: .; J: TRBJ1-2; V: TRBV19; DNA: TGTGCCAGTAAACCCGGGACACCCTATGGCTACACCTTC; CDR3: CASKPGTPYGYTF
size: .; D: TRBD1; J: TRBJ2-7; V: TRBV6-1; DNA: TGTGCCAGCAGAAGACAGGGGGGGTTCTACGAGCAGTACTTC; CDR3: CASRRQGGFYEQYF
size: .; D: .; J: TRBJ2-1; V: TRBV12-3/TRBV12-4; DNA: TGTGCCAGCAGCCGTCGTGGCGCGGGATTTGCCTCCTACAATGAGCAGTTCTTC; CDR3: CASSRRGAGFASYNEQFF
size: many; D: .; J: TRBJ2-1; V: TRBV7-3; DNA: TGTGCCAGCAGCTTAGGGGACCGAAGAGACAATGAGCAGTTCTTC; CDR3: CASSLGDRRDNEQFF
size: few; D: TRBD2; J: TRBJ2-7; V: TRBV12-3/TRBV12-4; DNA: TGTGCCAGCATCGAGGGGCTAGCGGGAGGTTCGCAGTACTTC; CDR3: CASIEGLAGGSQYF
size: .; D: .; J: TRBJ1-5; V: TRBV20-1; DNA: TGCAGTGCTAGCCTCGGCAAATATAGCAATCAGCCCCAGCATTTT; CDR3: CSASLGKYSNQPQHF
size: few; D: TRBD1; J: TRBJ2-7; V: TRBV10-2; DNA: TGCGCCAGCAGTGAGTCGACTCGGGCAGGGGGCTCCTACGAGCAGTACTTC; CDR3: CASSESTRAGGSYEQYF
size: .; D: TRBD2; J: TRBJ2-1; V: TRBV4-1; DNA: TGCGCCAGCAGCCAAGAGGCTAGCGGGGGAATCGCTTACAATGAGCAGTTCTTC; CDR3: CASSQEASGGIAYNEQFF
size: many; D: .; J: TRBJ2-7; V: TRBV28; DNA: TGTGCCAGCAGCACCGGAGGGGGCTGGGAGCAGTACTTC; CDR3: CASSTGGGWEQYF
size: .; D: .; J: TRBJ2-7; V: TRBV6-5; DNA: TGTGCCAGCAGTTACTCTGGGGCAGGCCACGAGCAGTACTTC; CDR3: CASSYSGAGHEQYF